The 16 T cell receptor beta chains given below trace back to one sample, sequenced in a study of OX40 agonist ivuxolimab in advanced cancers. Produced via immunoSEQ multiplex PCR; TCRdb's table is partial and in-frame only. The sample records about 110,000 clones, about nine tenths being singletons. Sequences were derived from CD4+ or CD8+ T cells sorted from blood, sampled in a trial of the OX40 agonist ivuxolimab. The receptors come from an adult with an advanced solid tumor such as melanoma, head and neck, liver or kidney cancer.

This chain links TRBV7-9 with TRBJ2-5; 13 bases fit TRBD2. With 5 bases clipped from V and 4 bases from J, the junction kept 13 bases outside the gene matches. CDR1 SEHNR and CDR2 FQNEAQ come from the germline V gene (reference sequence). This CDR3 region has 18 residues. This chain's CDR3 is CASSQDRTSGGRGETQYF. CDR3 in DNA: TGTGCCAGCAGCCAGGACCGGACTAGCGGGGGTCGGGGAGAGACCCAGTACTTC. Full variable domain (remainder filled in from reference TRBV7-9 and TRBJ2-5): DTGVSQNPRHKITKRGQNVTFRCDPISEHNRLYWYRQTLGQGPEFLTYFQNEAQLEKSRLLSDRFSAERPKGSFSTLEIQRTEQGDSAMYLCASSQDRTSGGRGETQYFGPGTRLLVL.

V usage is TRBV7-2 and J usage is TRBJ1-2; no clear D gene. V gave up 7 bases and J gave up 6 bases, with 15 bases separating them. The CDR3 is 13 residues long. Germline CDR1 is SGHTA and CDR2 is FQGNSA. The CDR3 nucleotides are TGTGCCAGCACCCAAGCCCCGGGGAATGGCTACACCTTC. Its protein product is CASTQAPGNGYTF.

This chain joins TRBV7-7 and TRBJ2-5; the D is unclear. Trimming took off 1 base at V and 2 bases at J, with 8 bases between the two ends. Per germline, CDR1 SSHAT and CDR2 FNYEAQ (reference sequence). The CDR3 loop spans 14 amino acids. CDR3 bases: TGTGCCAGCAGCTTAGAGGCCAAGCAAGAGACCCAGTACTTC. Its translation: CASSLEAKQETQYF.

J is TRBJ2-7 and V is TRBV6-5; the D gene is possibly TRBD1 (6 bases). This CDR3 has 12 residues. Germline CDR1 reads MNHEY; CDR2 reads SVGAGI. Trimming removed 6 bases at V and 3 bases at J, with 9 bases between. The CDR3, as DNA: TGTGCCAGCAGACAGGGTGGCTACGAGCAGTACTTC. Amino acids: CASRQGGYEQYF.

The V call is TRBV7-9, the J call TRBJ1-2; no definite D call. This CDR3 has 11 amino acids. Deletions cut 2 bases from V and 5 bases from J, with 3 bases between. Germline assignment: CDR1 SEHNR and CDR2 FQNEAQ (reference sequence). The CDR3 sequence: CASSLSYGYTF. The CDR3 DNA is TGTGCCAGCAGCTTAAGTTATGGCTACACCTTC.

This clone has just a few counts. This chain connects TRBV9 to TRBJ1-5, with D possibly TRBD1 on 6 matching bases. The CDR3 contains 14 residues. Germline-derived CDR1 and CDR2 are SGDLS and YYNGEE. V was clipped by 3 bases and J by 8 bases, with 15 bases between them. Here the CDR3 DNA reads TGTGCCAGCAGCGACGCAGGGGTCCTGGAGCCCCAGCATTTT. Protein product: CASSDAGVLEPQHF.

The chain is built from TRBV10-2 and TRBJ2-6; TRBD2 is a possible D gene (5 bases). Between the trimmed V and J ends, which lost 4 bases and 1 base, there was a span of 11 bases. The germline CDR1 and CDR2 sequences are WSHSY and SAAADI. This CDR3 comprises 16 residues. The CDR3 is CASSVGSGSGANVLTF. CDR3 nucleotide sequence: TGCGCCAGCAGTGTGGGGAGCGGTTCTGGGGCCAACGTCCTGACTTTC.

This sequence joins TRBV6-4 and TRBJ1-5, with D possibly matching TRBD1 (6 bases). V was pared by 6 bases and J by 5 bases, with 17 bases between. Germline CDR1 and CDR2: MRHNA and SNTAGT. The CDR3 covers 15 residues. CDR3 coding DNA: TGTGCCAGCAGGCAAACCGAAGGGGGGCATCAGCCCCAGCATTTT. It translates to CASRQTEGGHQPQHF.

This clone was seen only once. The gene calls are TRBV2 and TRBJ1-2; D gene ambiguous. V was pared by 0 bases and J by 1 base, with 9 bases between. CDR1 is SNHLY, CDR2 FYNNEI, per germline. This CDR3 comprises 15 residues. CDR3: CASSEARGGNYGYTF. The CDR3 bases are TGTGCCAGCAGTGAAGCGCGAGGAGGTAACTATGGCTACACCTTC. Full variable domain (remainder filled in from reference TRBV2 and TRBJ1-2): EPEVTQTPSHQVTQMGQEVILRCVPISNHLYFYWYRQILGQKVEFLVSFYNNEISEKSEIFDDQFSVERPDGSNFTLKIRSTKLEDSAMYFCASSEARGGNYGYTFGSGTRLTVV.

CDR3 region: CASRGTAAGSHGQYF. The CDR3 DNA reads TGTGCCAGCAGAGGGACAGCCGCTGGATCCCATGGCCAGTACTTC. The gene calls are TRBV7-9 and TRBJ2-5, with 7 bases fitting TRBD1. V lost 6 bases to trimming and J lost 10 bases; unmatched junction nucleotides: 17. CDR3 length equals 15 residues. Germline V CDR1 and CDR2: SEHNR, FQNEAQ (reference sequence).

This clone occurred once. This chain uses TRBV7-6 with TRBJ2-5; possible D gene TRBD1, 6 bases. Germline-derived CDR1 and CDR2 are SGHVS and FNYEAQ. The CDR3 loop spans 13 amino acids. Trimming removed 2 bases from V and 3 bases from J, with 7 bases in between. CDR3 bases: TGTGCCAGCAGCTTACACAGGGAAGAGACCCAGTACTTC. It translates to CASSLHREETQYF.

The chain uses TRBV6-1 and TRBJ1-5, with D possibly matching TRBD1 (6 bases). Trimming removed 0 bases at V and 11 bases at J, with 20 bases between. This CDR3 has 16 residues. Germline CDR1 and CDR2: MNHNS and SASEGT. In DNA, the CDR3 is TGTGCCAGCAGTGAAGCTTTGGCAGGGGCTCGTGAGGCCCAGCATTTT. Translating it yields CASSEALAGAREAQHF.

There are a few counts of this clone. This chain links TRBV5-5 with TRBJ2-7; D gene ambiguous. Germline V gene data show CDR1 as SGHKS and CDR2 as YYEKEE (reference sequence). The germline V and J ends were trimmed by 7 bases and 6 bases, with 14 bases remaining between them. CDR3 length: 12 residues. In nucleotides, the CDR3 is TGTGCCAGCCAGCAACCTCCTTTCGAGCAGTACTTC. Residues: CASQQPPFEQYF.

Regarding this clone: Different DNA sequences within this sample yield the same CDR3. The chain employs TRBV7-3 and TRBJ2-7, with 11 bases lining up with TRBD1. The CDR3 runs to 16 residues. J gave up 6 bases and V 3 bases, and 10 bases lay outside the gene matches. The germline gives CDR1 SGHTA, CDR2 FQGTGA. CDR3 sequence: CASSLQAGTGGGEQYF. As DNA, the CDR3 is TGTGCCAGCAGCTTGCAAGCCGGGACAGGGGGGGGCGAGCAGTACTTC.

The DNA for the CDR3 is TGTGCCAGCCTCCCTTGGCGACAGGGACACTACGAGCAGTACTTC. It yields the protein CASLPWRQGHYEQYF. The chain couples TRBV7-2 to TRBJ2-7, with 7 bases lining up with TRBD1. The CDR3 covers 15 residues. V lost 8 bases, J lost 3 bases, and 13 bases stayed unmatched. Looked up from germline, CDR1 is SGHTA and CDR2 is FQGNSA.

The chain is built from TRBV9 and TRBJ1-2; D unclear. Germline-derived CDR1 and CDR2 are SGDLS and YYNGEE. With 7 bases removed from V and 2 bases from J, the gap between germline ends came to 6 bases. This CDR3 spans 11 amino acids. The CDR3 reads CASGQNYGYTF. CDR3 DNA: TGTGCCAGCGGGCAGAACTATGGCTACACCTTC.